Shown below are 11 T cell receptor beta chains from a single sample sequenced in a study of tumor-infiltrating lymphocytes in primary liver carcinoma. A constant-region primer served to make TCR beta cDNA from approximately 490 ng total RNA. Generation of the TCR beta libraries relied on three nested multiplex PCR rounds using slightly modified ARM-PCR. Primers for the first two PCR rounds were TRBV1-TRBV30 forward primers and a C-beta reverse primer (roughly 10 cycles per round). TCRdb re-derived calls from the multiplex PCR reads in MiXCR, one entry per CDR3 protein. This table has tens of thousands of distinct CDR3 sequences, over 60% appearing once. Co-extraction yielded RNA and DNA from 20-30 mg of unsorted bulk tissue. Material: liver tumor tissue from sampling region 4. The subset is: tumor region T4, right-lateral pole. The receptors come from a middle-aged man with primary liver carcinoma and hepatitis B virus infection.

In regard to this clonotype: Compared with germline, one end of the junction differs, possibly owing to a read error. J is TRBJ2-2 and V is TRBV5-4; possibly TRBD2 for D (6 bases). The germline gives CDR1 SGHNT, CDR2 YYREEE (reference sequence). The CDR3 is made up of 15 amino acids. CDR3 loop: CASSSNRDLTGVLLF. CDR3 DNA sequence: TGTGCCAGCAGCTCGAACCGGGACTTAACCGGGGTGCTGCTTTTT.

Of note for this clonotype: The conserved phenylalanine or tryptophan is not found at the CDR3 terminus, so this likely reflects a read error. This chain uses TRBV11-1 with TRBJ2-5; D uncertain. The ends were cut back, 6 bases at V and 5 bases at J, with 16 bases in the middle. The V gene's germline CDR1 is SGHAT and CDR2 FQDESV (reference sequence). The CDR3 contains 14 residues. The CDR3 coding sequence is TGTGCCAGCAGTGGACGGGTAGAGGTGGAGACCCAGTACTTG. Residues: CASSGRVEVETQYL.

The rearrangement joins TRBV11-1 to TRBJ2-5; perhaps TRBD1 as D (6 bases). Germline V gene data show CDR1 as SGHAT and CDR2 as FQDESV (reference sequence). The CDR3 loop spans 14 amino acids. The CDR3, as DNA: TGTGGCAGTAGTGGACAGATGGAGGTGGAGACCCAGTACTTC. It codes for CGSSGQMEVETQYF.

This chain connects TRBV6-2 or TRBV6-3 to TRBJ1-2; perhaps TRBD1 as D (5 bases). Per germline, CDR1 MNHEY and CDR2 SVGEGT. The V and J ends lost 2 bases and 5 bases respectively, with 9 bases between them. This CDR3 has 13 residues. CDR3 residues: CASSYRDGYGYTF. The CDR3 region has the DNA TGTGCCAGCAGTTACCGGGACGGTTATGGCTACACCTTC.

The sample holds a few counts of this clonotype. The genes are TRBV20-1 and TRBJ2-5; D may be TRBD2 (5 bases). Trimming took 6 bases from V and 3 from J, leaving 14 bases between them. Per the germline V gene, CDR1 is DFQATT and CDR2 is SNEGSKA (reference sequence). This CDR3 is built from 13 residues. CDR3 sequence: CSALPGGKETQYF. CDR3 DNA: TGCAGTGCCCTACCTGGAGGAAAAGAGACCCAGTACTTC.

Only a few counts were recorded for this clonotype. The genes are TRBV20-1 and TRBJ2-2; D uncertain. The CDR3 has 13 amino acids. Germline V lookup: CDR1 DFQATT, CDR2 SNEGSKA (reference sequence). V gave up 0 bases and J gave up 10 bases, with 12 bases separating them. The CDR3 sequence is CSARDRLSVELFF. CDR3 sequence (DNA): TGCAGTGCTAGAGATCGTCTCAGCGTGGAGCTGTTTTTT.

To note about this clonotype: Its ends do not fully match the called genes, so a read error is possible. CDR3 bases: TGTGTCAGCAATTTAGGACAGGGGGCCAACTGCGAGCAGTACTTC. Protein sequence: CVSNLGQGANCEQYF. The genes are TRBV12-3 or TRBV12-4 and TRBJ2-7, with 11 positions matching TRBD1. This CDR3 region has 15 residues.

The chain recombines TRBV5-5 with TRBJ2-7, with D hard to call. The CDR3 runs to 11 residues. V gave up 3 bases and J gave up 7 bases, with 8 bases separating them. The germline V gene encodes CDR1 SGHKS and CDR2 YYEKEE (reference sequence). The CDR3 protein is CASSSTHEQYF. The CDR3 coding sequence is TGTGCCAGCAGCTCAACCCATGAGCAGTACTTC.

Turning to this clonotype: A much bigger clone sits one base away, suggesting this may be a read error. This sequence joins TRBV6-1 and TRBJ2-2, with a possible D match to TRBD1 (5 bases). CDR1 and CDR2 from the germline V gene are MNHNS and SASEGT. The CDR3 covers 16 residues. The chain's CDR3 is CARSGLPGSNTGELFF. The CDR3 region has the DNA TGTGCCAGGAGTGGGCTCCCAGGGTCGAACACCGGGGAGCTGTTTTTT.

The chain combines TRBV11-3 with TRBJ2-7, with D perhaps matching TRBD2 (5 bases). The CDR3 has 13 amino acids. Looked up from germline, CDR1 is SGHNT and CDR2 is YENEEA. V dropped 11 bases and J dropped 10 bases, with 24 bases sitting between them. CDR3 loop: CAGNLIPSGEQYF. CDR3 DNA sequence: TGTGCCGGTAACTTAATACCCAGCGGCGAACAGTACTTC.

In the case of this clonotype: Germline and junction disagree at one end, which may indicate a read error. This sequence joins TRBV12-3 or TRBV12-4 and TRBJ2-2, with no clear D. The CDR3 totals 12 residues. The CDR3 DNA is TGTGTCAGCAGTCAGCGCACCGGGGAGCTGTTTTTT. This encodes CVSSQRTGELFF.